These 23 T cell receptor beta chains came from one sample sequenced in a study of technical replicates of blood from several donors. Sequenced by immunoSEQ multiplex PCR; TCRdb stores in-frame clones only, minus some. The sample contains over 80,000 clones, approximately 96% of which appear only once. Sequenced material: T cells isolated from PBMCs. These receptors all come from a human donor in good health.

This rearrangement joins TRBV7-9 to TRBJ2-1; possibly TRBD1 for D (5 bases). This CDR3 spans 14 amino acids. Deletions cut 5 bases from V and 2 bases from J, with 10 bases between. Germline CDR1 and CDR2: SEHNR and FQNEAQ (reference sequence). The CDR3 spells CASSAGPTYNEQFF. The CDR3 bases are TGTGCCAGCAGCGCAGGGCCCACCTACAATGAGCAGTTCTTC. Complete variable domain (other parts from reference TRBV7-9 and TRBJ2-1): DTGVSQNPRHKITKRGQNVTFRCDPISEHNRLYWYRQTLGQGPEFLTYFQNEAQLEKSRLLSDRFSAERPKGSFSTLEIQRTEQGDSAMYLCASSAGPTYNEQFFGPGTRLTVL.

V gene TRBV7-3 combines with J gene TRBJ2-2; TRBD2 matches 10 bases. Trimming cost V 2 bases and J 8 bases; bases outside gene matches: 8. CDR1 and CDR2 (germline): SGHTA, FQGTGA. This CDR3 region has 16 residues. The CDR3 loop is CASSLGLAGVSGELFF. CDR3 bases: TGTGCCAGCAGCTTAGGGCTAGCGGGAGTATCAGGGGAGCTGTTTTTT.

The chain couples TRBV2 to TRBJ1-4; 12 bases match TRBD1. This CDR3 contains 17 residues. Germline V gene sequence: CDR1 SNHLY, CDR2 FYNNEI. The V gene end was trimmed by 4 bases and the J gene end by 8 bases; junction bases not matched to a gene: 11. CDR3 nucleotide sequence: TGTGCCAGCAGTGGCGGGACAGGGGGCGCGTGGCGGGAAAAACTGTTTTTT. Translated, it gives CASSGGTGGAWREKLFF.

The CDR3, as DNA: TGTGCCACCCCTCCGGGTGTCCATAGCACAGATACGCAGTATTTT. It codes for CATPPGVHSTDTQYF. This chain connects TRBV2 to TRBJ2-3; D is unresolved. The CDR3 consists of 15 residues. Trimming shortened V by 10 bases and J by 0 bases, and 17 bases separated the two germline ends. Germline loops: CDR1 SNHLY, CDR2 FYNNEI.

The chain uses TRBV7-8 and TRBJ1-2; 9 positions match TRBD1. This CDR3 region has 18 residues. The V gene's germline CDR1 is SGHVS and CDR2 FQNEAQ. The junction had 16 bases not matched to a gene; V was cut back by 2 bases and J by 6 bases. Here the CDR3 DNA reads TGTGCCAGCAGCTTACCCTACCCCCGACCGGGACAGGGACATGGCTACACCTTC. It translates to CASSLPYPRPGQGHGYTF.

This chain connects TRBV6-5 to TRBJ2-2; no clear D. Per the germline V gene, CDR1 is MNHEY and CDR2 is SVGAGI. The CDR3 totals 11 residues. The V gene lost 2 bases and the J gene lost 7 bases, with 2 bases spanning the gap. CDR3 nucleotide sequence: TGTGCCAGCAGTTACCTCGGGGAGCTGTTTTTT. It codes for CASSYLGELFF.

The V gene is TRBV27, the J gene TRBJ2-7; 8 bases agree with TRBD2. Germline-derived CDR1 and CDR2 are MNHEY and SMNVEV (reference sequence). V shed 6 bases and J 6 bases; nucleotides not matched to a gene: 13. The CDR3 runs 15 residues. The CDR3 sequence: CASRETEREQCEQYF. The CDR3 DNA sequence: TGTGCCAGCAGAGAAACAGAGCGGGAGCAATGCGAGCAGTACTTC.

The CDR3 DNA follows: TGTGCCAGCAGCTTAGGACTGGGCTACGAGCAGTACTTC. Translation: CASSLGLGYEQYF. The V call is TRBV7-2, the J call TRBJ2-7; no definite D call. The V and J ends lost 1 base and 3 bases respectively, with 7 bases between them. Germline V gene lookup returns CDR1 SGHTA and CDR2 FQGNSA. This CDR3 spans 13 amino acids. Based on the CDR3 plus reference TRBV7-2 and TRBJ2-7, the full variable domain is GAGVSQSPSNKVTEKGKDVELRCDPISGHTALYWYRQSLGQGLEFLIYFQGNSAPDKSGLPSDRFSAERTGGSVSTLTIQRTQQEDSAVYLCASSLGLGYEQYFGPGTRLTVT.

The chain combines TRBV5-6 with TRBJ1-2; 8 positions match TRBD1. V shed 7 bases, J shed 6 bases, and the junction held 8 bases outside the gene matches. Germline-derived CDR1 and CDR2 are SGHDT and YYEEEE. This CDR3 contains 13 residues. The CDR3: CASGPDREDGYTF. CDR3 bases: TGTGCCAGCGGGCCGGACAGGGAGGATGGCTACACCTTC.

This clone was detected once. This rearrangement joins TRBV9 to TRBJ2-1; D not certain. V shed 0 bases and J shed 9 bases, with 10 bases lying between them. CDR3 length: 13 residues. The germline V gene encodes CDR1 SGDLS and CDR2 YYNGEE. The DNA for the CDR3 is TGTGCCAGCAGCGTAGTCAGTAGCATTGAGCAGTTCTTC. Its translation: CASSVVSSIEQFF.

The CDR3 protein is CASSLVGGTGEKLFF. The CDR3 DNA reads as TGTGCCAGCAGCTTAGTCGGGGGTACCGGGGAAAAACTGTTTTTT. The chain combines TRBV7-9 with TRBJ1-4; a weak D match, TRBD1 (5 bases). V dropped 1 base and J dropped 8 bases, with 14 bases sitting between them. The V gene's germline CDR1 is SEHNR and CDR2 FQNEAQ (reference sequence). The CDR3 has 15 amino acids.

In its sample, this clone was seen once. This sequence joins TRBV10-2 and TRBJ2-7, with D maybe TRBD2 (5 bases). Trimming left V 10 bases short and J 0 bases short, with 16 bases between. The germline gives CDR1 WSHSY, CDR2 SAAADI. This CDR3 has 14 residues. CDR3 coding DNA: TGCGCCACCTACTCCGGGGAGACCTCCTACGAGCAGTACTTC. As protein: CATYSGETSYEQYF.

V is TRBV29-1 and J is TRBJ2-1; tentatively, D is TRBD2 (5 bases). The CDR3 sequence is 13 residues long. V was trimmed by 7 bases and J by 7 bases, leaving 17 bases between them. Germline V gives CDR1 SQVTM, CDR2 ANQGSEA. The CDR3 region has the DNA TGCAGCGGGGGAAACGCCCGGAGGAATGAGCAGTTCTTC. Translation gives CSGGNARRNEQFF.

The genes are TRBV14 and TRBJ2-7; D call uncertain. The V end lost 0 bases, the J end lost 0 bases, and 9 bases lay between the germline ends. Germline V gene sequence: CDR1 SGHDN, CDR2 FVKESK. CDR3 length: 15 amino acids. The CDR3 nucleotides are TGTGCCAGCAGCCAAGAGGTAGCCTACTCCTACGAGCAGTACTTC. Translating it yields CASSQEVAYSYEQYF. Complete variable domain (other parts from reference TRBV14 and TRBJ2-7): EAGVTQFPSHSVIEKGQTVTLRCDPISGHDNLYWYRRVMGKEIKFLLHFVKESKQDESGMPNNRFLAERTGGTYSTLKVQPAELEDSGVYFCASSQEVAYSYEQYFGPGTRLTVT.

This rearrangement joins TRBV4-1 to TRBJ2-1, with 8 bases identical to TRBD2. V lost 0 bases to trimming and J lost 10 bases; unmatched junction nucleotides: 11. Germline CDR1 MGHRA, CDR2 YSYEKL. This CDR3 region has 16 residues. The chain's CDR3 is CASSQDTVISGGEQFF. The CDR3 nucleotides read TGCGCCAGCAGCCAAGATACCGTGATAAGCGGGGGCGAGCAGTTCTTC.

The chain joins TRBV2 to TRBJ2-2, with D maybe TRBD2 (5 bases). The V and J ends lost 7 bases and 9 bases respectively, with 12 bases between them. Per the germline V gene, CDR1 is SNHLY and CDR2 is FYNNEI. CDR3 size: 12 residues. For the CDR3, the DNA is TGTGCCAGCAAACCGGACTTAAGGGAGCTGTTTTTT. Protein: CASKPDLRELFF.

This chain uses TRBV11-2 with TRBJ2-7; D might be TRBD1 (6 bases). Germline CDR1 is SGHAT and CDR2 is FQNNGV. Trimming removed 0 bases from V and 5 bases from J, with 14 bases in between. The CDR3 is 15 residues long. CDR3 bases: TGTGCCAGCAGCTTAGAGGTGACAGGAGGCCACGAGCAGTACTTC. Translation: CASSLEVTGGHEQYF.

This clone was detected only once. The chain joins TRBV20-1 to TRBJ1-2, with 7 bases matching TRBD1. CDR1 is DFQATT and CDR2 is SNEGSKA in the germline V gene (reference sequence). This CDR3 is built from 11 residues. The junction had 3 bases not matched to a gene; V was cut back by 6 bases and J by 5 bases. The CDR3 is CSAQTGYGYTF. CDR3 sequence (DNA): TGCAGTGCGCAGACAGGGTATGGCTACACCTTC.

DNA of the CDR3: TGTGCCAGCAGCGTAGAAAGCGGTAACACTGAAGCTTTCTTT. It encodes CASSVESGNTEAFF. The V and J genes are TRBV9 and TRBJ1-1; no reliable D call. V was cut by 0 bases and J by 2 bases, with 8 bases left in between. Germline lookup yields CDR1 SGDLS and CDR2 YYNGEE. The CDR3 covers 14 residues.

The chain combines TRBV18 with TRBJ2-5, with unresolved D. V dropped 0 bases and J dropped 1 base, with 6 bases sitting between them. Germline V CDR1 and CDR2: KGHSH, LQKENI. CDR3 length equals 14 residues. CDR3 nucleotides: TGTGCCAGCTCACCACCGTACAGCCAAGAGACCCAGTACTTC. As protein: CASSPPYSQETQYF. Supplemented by reference TRBV18 and TRBJ2-5, the full variable domain reads NAGVMQNPRHLVRRRGQEARLRCSPMKGHSHVYWYRQLPEEGLKFMVYLQKENIIDESGMPKERFSAEFPKEGPSILRIQQVVRGDSAAYFCASSPPYSQETQYFGPGTRLLVL.

This rearrangement joins TRBV19 to TRBJ2-1, with 8 bases identical to TRBD2. The CDR3 covers 14 residues. J lost 3 bases, V lost 11 bases, and 9 bases had no gene match. Germline loops: CDR1 LNHDA, CDR2 SQIVND (reference sequence). The CDR3 DNA reads as TGTGCCTGTTCGGCGGGGGGAAACTACAATGAGCAGTTCTTC. Encoded protein: CACSAGGNYNEQFF.

As to this clone: One end of the junction varies from germline; a read error may be responsible. The chain joins TRBV7-7 to TRBJ1-1, with a weak D call TRBD1 (5 bases). The length of the CDR3 is 13 residues. Per the germline V gene, CDR1 is SSHAT and CDR2 is FNYEAQ (reference sequence). The CDR3 sequence: CASSLEGDTEAFF. The CDR3 DNA follows: TGTGCTAGCAGCTTAGAAGGGGACACTGAAGCTTTCTTT.

The chain uses TRBV4-3 and TRBJ1-5; 7 bases fit TRBD1. Germline CDR1 is LGHNA and CDR2 is YSLEER. The CDR3 is made up of 18 amino acids. J gave up 3 bases and V 0 bases, and 11 bases lay outside the gene matches. CDR3 sequence reads: CASSQDLSRTGDNQPQHF. In DNA, the CDR3 is TGCGCCAGCAGCCAAGATCTTAGTCGGACAGGAGACAATCAGCCCCAGCATTTT.